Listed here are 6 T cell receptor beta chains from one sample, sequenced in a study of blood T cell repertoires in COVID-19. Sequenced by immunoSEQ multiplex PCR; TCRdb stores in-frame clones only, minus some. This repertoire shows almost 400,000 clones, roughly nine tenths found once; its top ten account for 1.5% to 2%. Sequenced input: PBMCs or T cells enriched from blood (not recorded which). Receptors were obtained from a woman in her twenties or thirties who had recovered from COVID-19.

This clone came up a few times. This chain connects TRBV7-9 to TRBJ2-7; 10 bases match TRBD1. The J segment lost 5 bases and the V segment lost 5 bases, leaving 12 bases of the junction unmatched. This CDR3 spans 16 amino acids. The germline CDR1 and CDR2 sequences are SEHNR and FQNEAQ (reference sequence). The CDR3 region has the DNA TGTGCCAGCAGCACATGGACCGGGACAGGGGATGACGAGCAGTACTTC. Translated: CASSTWTGTGDDEQYF.

The CDR3 sequence is CASSVPQGVTDTQYF. CDR3 coding DNA: TGTGCCAGCAGCGTCCCCCAGGGGGTTACAGATACGCAGTATTTT. V is TRBV25-1 and J is TRBJ2-3, with 7 nucleotides matching TRBD1. Germline V gene data show CDR1 as MGHDK and CDR2 as SYGVNS. The CDR3 has 15 residues. With V trimmed by 6 bases and J by 3 bases, 9 bases remained unmatched.

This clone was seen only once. The DNA of the CDR3 is TGTGCCAGCAGCCGCCCCGGACAGGCCTACGAGCAGTACTTC. Protein product: CASSRPGQAYEQYF. The rearrangement uses TRBV7-9 and TRBJ2-7, with 7 positions matching TRBD1. V lost 5 bases to trimming and J lost 2 bases; unmatched junction nucleotides: 6. This CDR3 is built from 14 residues. Looked up from germline, CDR1 is SEHNR and CDR2 is FQNEAQ (reference sequence).

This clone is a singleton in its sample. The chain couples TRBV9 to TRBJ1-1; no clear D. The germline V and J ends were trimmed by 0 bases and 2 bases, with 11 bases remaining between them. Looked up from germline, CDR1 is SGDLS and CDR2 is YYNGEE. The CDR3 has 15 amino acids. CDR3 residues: CASSVASGLNTEAFF. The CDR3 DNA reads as TGTGCCAGCAGCGTAGCCAGCGGGCTTAACACTGAAGCTTTCTTT.

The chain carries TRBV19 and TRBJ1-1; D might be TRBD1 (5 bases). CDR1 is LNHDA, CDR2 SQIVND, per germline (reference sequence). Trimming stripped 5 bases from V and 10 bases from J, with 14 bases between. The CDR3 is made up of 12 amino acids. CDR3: CASSPSGGLAFF. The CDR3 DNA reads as TGTGCCAGTAGTCCGTCCGGGGGACTAGCTTTCTTT.

The CDR3 DNA follows: TGTGCCAGCTCACCGCTAACAGGGAATGAAAAACTGTTTTTT. Translated, it gives CASSPLTGNEKLFF. This chain links TRBV18 with TRBJ1-4, with D perhaps matching TRBD1 (6 bases). Germline loops: CDR1 KGHSH, CDR2 LQKENI. The CDR3 loop spans 14 amino acids. The V end lost 3 bases, the J end lost 5 bases, and 10 bases lay between the germline ends.